Listed here is a single T cell receptor beta chain. TCRdb reprocessed the reads via MiXCR and lists one record per CDR3 protein. In the table there are approximately 750,000 distinct CDR3 sequences, less than 40% of which are singletons. The data derive from a study of T cell repertoires in cytomegalovirus infection. In germline, CDR1 is SEHNR, CDR2 FQNEAQ (reference sequence). Trimming cost V 3 bases and J 5 bases, with 9 bases left between them. The CDR3 sequence is 13 residues long. The sequence came from a human donor in good health (CMV status not recorded). Some clones in this sample may be carry-over from other donors' samples. Sequences were obtained from PBMCs. The rearrangement joins TRBV7-9 to TRBJ2-3; D remains unclear. The CDR3 DNA reads as TGTGCCAGCAGCTTTTACCCTGAAGATACGCAGTATTTT. The encoded protein is CASSFYPEDTQYF.